This is a list of T cell receptor beta chains from one sample in a study of blood T cell repertoires in COVID-19. Produced via immunoSEQ multiplex PCR; TCRdb's table is partial and in-frame only. This sample has more than 95,000 clones, with around four fifths found just once. The specimen was peripheral blood. These receptors were taken from an elderly man with COVID-19, enrolled during active disease. Both conserved end residues are part of each CDR3. Fields, in order: D gene, clone size, J gene, V gene, CDR3 DNA, CDR3 protein. The D gene is left open where the match is weak. Size is stated for part of the rows, as once, few or many counts, or as a class when the clone is expanded.

d_call: -; clone_size: -; j_call: TRBJ2-1; v_call: TRBV6-5; cdr3_nt: TGTGCCAGCAGCCGAGCGGAAGCCATTTACAATGAGCAGTTCTTC; cdr3_aa: CASSRAEAIYNEQFF
d_call: -; clone_size: -; j_call: TRBJ1-6; v_call: TRBV7-2; cdr3_nt: TGTGCGGCGGGAGGGCCAAATTCACCCCTCCACTTT; cdr3_aa: CAAGGPNSPLHF
d_call: TRBD1; clone_size: few; j_call: TRBJ1-2; v_call: TRBV29-1; cdr3_nt: TGCAGCGTTGCGGGGGACAGGGTCCGCTATGGCTACACCTTC; cdr3_aa: CSVAGDRVRYGYTF
d_call: -; clone_size: once; j_call: TRBJ1-1; v_call: TRBV6-5; cdr3_nt: TGTGCCAGCAGGAGGGAGGGCGAAGCTTTCTTT; cdr3_aa: CASRREGEAFF
d_call: -; clone_size: -; j_call: TRBJ2-4; v_call: TRBV28; cdr3_nt: TGTGCCAGCAGTTTTGACGAAGGGGTGGGTCCCAGGAACATTCAGTACTTC; cdr3_aa: CASSFDEGVGPRNIQYF
d_call: TRBD2; clone_size: -; j_call: TRBJ2-2; v_call: TRBV28; cdr3_nt: TGTGCCAGCAGTTGGGGGGGCGGGGAGCTGTTTTTT; cdr3_aa: CASSWGGGELFF
d_call: TRBD1; clone_size: -; j_call: TRBJ1-4; v_call: TRBV19; cdr3_nt: TGTGCCAGTAGTACGAACAGGGGAGAAAAACTGTTTTTT; cdr3_aa: CASSTNRGEKLFF
d_call: TRBD1; clone_size: -; j_call: TRBJ1-4; v_call: TRBV15; cdr3_nt: TGTGCCACCGAGGGGGACAGGGAAGGTGAAAAACTGTTTTTT; cdr3_aa: CATEGDREGEKLFF
d_call: -; clone_size: -; j_call: TRBJ1-1; v_call: TRBV6-5; cdr3_nt: TGTGCCAGCAGCCTCCGGGTATTCACTGAAGCTTTCTTT; cdr3_aa: CASSLRVFTEAFF
d_call: -; clone_size: -; j_call: TRBJ2-5; v_call: TRBV6-9; cdr3_nt: TGTGCCAGCTCCCTCTGGGACTCAGAAATCCAAGAGACCCAGTACTTC; cdr3_aa: CASSLWDSEIQETQYF
d_call: -; clone_size: few; j_call: TRBJ1-5; v_call: TRBV6-2/TRBV6-3; cdr3_nt: TGTGCCAGCAGTTACGAACCGGCCAGGGGCAATCAGCCCCAGCATTTT; cdr3_aa: CASSYEPARGNQPQHF
d_call: -; clone_size: -; j_call: TRBJ1-1; v_call: TRBV18; cdr3_nt: TGTGCCAGCTCACCTGGAGGGGTCCCGAACACTGAAGCTTTCTTT; cdr3_aa: CASSPGGVPNTEAFF
d_call: TRBD1; clone_size: -; j_call: TRBJ2-7; v_call: TRBV28; cdr3_nt: TGTGCCAGCATCCCCGGGGACAGGCCCTACGAGCAGTACTTC; cdr3_aa: CASIPGDRPYEQYF
d_call: -; clone_size: few; j_call: TRBJ1-4; v_call: TRBV4-1; cdr3_nt: TGCGCCAGCAGCCAAGAGACAGTTAATAATGAAAAACTGTTTTTT; cdr3_aa: CASSQETVNNEKLFF
d_call: TRBD2; clone_size: -; j_call: TRBJ2-7; v_call: TRBV3-1/TRBV3-2; cdr3_nt: TGTGCCAGCAGCTTCGGACTAGCGGGAGGGGACGAGCAGTACTTC; cdr3_aa: CASSFGLAGGDEQYF
d_call: -; clone_size: -; j_call: TRBJ2-7; v_call: TRBV11-3; cdr3_nt: TGTGCCAGCAGCTTACCCGGACACTCCTCCGAGCAGTACTTC; cdr3_aa: CASSLPGHSSEQYF
d_call: -; clone_size: -; j_call: TRBJ2-2; v_call: TRBV5-1; cdr3_nt: TGCGCCAGCAGCCATCCGGGTTCCACCGGGGAGCTGTTTTTT; cdr3_aa: CASSHPGSTGELFF
d_call: TRBD1; clone_size: -; j_call: TRBJ2-7; v_call: TRBV5-1; cdr3_nt: TGCGCCAGCAGCTACGGACAGGGCTACGAGCAGTACTTC; cdr3_aa: CASSYGQGYEQYF
d_call: TRBD1; clone_size: once; j_call: TRBJ1-1; v_call: TRBV6-6; cdr3_nt: TGTGCCAGCAGTTTCCAGGGGGGGAACACTGAAGCTTTCTTT; cdr3_aa: CASSFQGGNTEAFF
d_call: TRBD1; clone_size: -; j_call: TRBJ2-7; v_call: TRBV6-5; cdr3_nt: TGTGCCAGCAGTTACTCGTTAGGGGGCATCTCCTACGAGCAGTACTTC; cdr3_aa: CASSYSLGGISYEQYF
d_call: -; clone_size: -; j_call: TRBJ2-7; v_call: TRBV18; cdr3_nt: TGTGCCAGCTCACCAGGGGGCCCCTACGAGCAGTACTTC; cdr3_aa: CASSPGGPYEQYF
d_call: -; clone_size: -; j_call: TRBJ2-7; v_call: TRBV4-1; cdr3_nt: TGCGCCAGCAGCCTCCGGGACAACGACGAGCAGTACTTC; cdr3_aa: CASSLRDNDEQYF
d_call: TRBD1; clone_size: few; j_call: TRBJ2-7; v_call: TRBV6-6; cdr3_nt: TGTGCCAGCAGTTACATGGCAGGGGGCGGTGATGGCGAGCAGTACTTC; cdr3_aa: CASSYMAGGGDGEQYF
d_call: TRBD2; clone_size: -; j_call: TRBJ2-1; v_call: TRBV9; cdr3_nt: TGTGCCAGCAGCGTAGATCTAGCGGTCTACAATGAGCAGTTCTTC; cdr3_aa: CASSVDLAVYNEQFF
d_call: -; clone_size: once; j_call: TRBJ2-6; v_call: TRBV30; cdr3_nt: TGTGCCTGGAGTGTGGCCAGGGTGAGGTCTGGGGCCAACGTCCTGACTTTC; cdr3_aa: CAWSVARVRSGANVLTF
d_call: -; clone_size: few; j_call: TRBJ1-5; v_call: TRBV13; cdr3_nt: TGTGCCAGCAGCTTAGGGCGAGGGAATCAGCCCCAGCATTTT; cdr3_aa: CASSLGRGNQPQHF
d_call: -; clone_size: -; j_call: TRBJ1-1; v_call: TRBV2; cdr3_nt: TGTGCCAGCAGTGAAGAACTTGCGGTGGACACTGAAGCTTTCTTT; cdr3_aa: CASSEELAVDTEAFF
d_call: -; clone_size: once; j_call: TRBJ1-3; v_call: TRBV5-4; cdr3_nt: TGTGCCAGCCATGGTACAGGCGGAAACACCATATATTTT; cdr3_aa: CASHGTGGNTIYF
d_call: -; clone_size: -; j_call: TRBJ1-1; v_call: TRBV5-5; cdr3_nt: TGTGCCAGCAGCGGGCTTTCGAACACTGAAGCTTTCTTT; cdr3_aa: CASSGLSNTEAFF
d_call: -; clone_size: once; j_call: TRBJ1-2; v_call: TRBV12-3/TRBV12-4; cdr3_nt: TGTGCCAGCAGTTTGGGCAACTATGGCTACACCTTC; cdr3_aa: CASSLGNYGYTF
d_call: TRBD2; clone_size: -; j_call: TRBJ2-3; v_call: TRBV7-9; cdr3_nt: TGTGCCAGCAGCAAAGGGACTAGCGGGATCCCTTATACGCAGTATTTT; cdr3_aa: CASSKGTSGIPYTQYF
d_call: TRBD1; clone_size: -; j_call: TRBJ1-1; v_call: TRBV10-3; cdr3_nt: TGTGCCATCAGTGCAGGGGGCAGTGAAGCTTTCTTT; cdr3_aa: CAISAGGSEAFF
d_call: TRBD2; clone_size: -; j_call: TRBJ2-7; v_call: TRBV19; cdr3_nt: TGTGCCAGTAGCGCATTCGGGGGGTATAATACCTACGAGCAGTACTTC; cdr3_aa: CASSAFGGYNTYEQYF
d_call: -; clone_size: few; j_call: TRBJ2-2; v_call: TRBV28; cdr3_nt: TGTGCCAGCACCGGGTGGGAGGTGGCCGGGGAGCTGTTTTTT; cdr3_aa: CASTGWEVAGELFF
d_call: -; clone_size: -; j_call: TRBJ1-4; v_call: TRBV7-9; cdr3_nt: TGTGCCAGCAGCCCGGGATTAAATGAAAAACTGTTTTTT; cdr3_aa: CASSPGLNEKLFF
d_call: -; clone_size: -; j_call: TRBJ1-2; v_call: TRBV10-3; cdr3_nt: TGTGCCATCAGTGAGGCAGGAAACTATGGCTACACCTTC; cdr3_aa: CAISEAGNYGYTF
d_call: TRBD1; clone_size: -; j_call: TRBJ2-2; v_call: TRBV5-6; cdr3_nt: TGTGCCAGCAACCCCGACAGGGGCGGGGAATTCGGCGGGGAGCTGTTTTTT; cdr3_aa: CASNPDRGGEFGGELFF
d_call: TRBD1; clone_size: -; j_call: TRBJ1-5; v_call: TRBV5-5; cdr3_nt: TGTGCCAGCAGCCCAGGGGGCGGCAATCAGCCCCAGCATTTT; cdr3_aa: CASSPGGGNQPQHF
d_call: -; clone_size: -; j_call: TRBJ1-3; v_call: TRBV5-4; cdr3_nt: TGTGCCAGCAGCCGGGGGGGGCAGGAATCTGGAAACACCATATATTTT; cdr3_aa: CASSRGGQESGNTIYF
d_call: TRBD1; clone_size: few; j_call: TRBJ1-1; v_call: TRBV27; cdr3_nt: TGTGCCAGCAGTTTATACCCTCCCGGGACAGGGATCACTGAAGCTTTCTTT; cdr3_aa: CASSLYPPGTGITEAFF
d_call: TRBD1; clone_size: -; j_call: TRBJ1-1; v_call: TRBV12-3/TRBV12-4; cdr3_nt: TGTGCCAGCAGACAGGGGGCGGCTGAAGCTTTCTTT; cdr3_aa: CASRQGAAEAFF
d_call: TRBD1; clone_size: few; j_call: TRBJ1-2; v_call: TRBV19; cdr3_nt: TGTGCCAGTAGTGCACAGGGGTCAGCCGTCTATGGCTACACCTTC; cdr3_aa: CASSAQGSAVYGYTF
d_call: TRBD1; clone_size: -; j_call: TRBJ2-1; v_call: TRBV5-1; cdr3_nt: TGCGCCAGCAGCTTGGGGACAGGGGCCTACAATGAGCAGTTCTTC; cdr3_aa: CASSLGTGAYNEQFF
d_call: TRBD1; clone_size: -; j_call: TRBJ1-1; v_call: TRBV6-5; cdr3_nt: TGTGCCAGCACTGGGAGGGGACAGGGGTACACTGAAGCTTTCTTT; cdr3_aa: CASTGRGQGYTEAFF
d_call: -; clone_size: -; j_call: TRBJ2-7; v_call: TRBV7-8; cdr3_nt: TGTGCCAGCAGCTTAGGTGGCAGGGGCTACGAGCAGTACTTC; cdr3_aa: CASSLGGRGYEQYF
d_call: -; clone_size: few; j_call: TRBJ2-7; v_call: TRBV20-1; cdr3_nt: TGCAGTGCCCCGGACAGTGCGGGACAGTTATTC; cdr3_aa: CSAPDSAGQLF
d_call: TRBD1; clone_size: -; j_call: TRBJ2-7; v_call: TRBV15; cdr3_nt: TGTGCCACCAGCTTGACAGGGGGATCCTCCTACGAGCAGTACTTC; cdr3_aa: CATSLTGGSSYEQYF
d_call: TRBD1; clone_size: -; j_call: TRBJ2-1; v_call: TRBV18; cdr3_nt: TGTGCCAGCTCACCAGGGGCCGGACAGGGCGGGGACAATGAGCAGTTCTTC; cdr3_aa: CASSPGAGQGGDNEQFF
d_call: -; clone_size: -; j_call: TRBJ2-3; v_call: TRBV11-2; cdr3_nt: TGTGCCAGCAGCCCCTTCTGGGGAGCCTCCACAGATACGCAGTATTTT; cdr3_aa: CASSPFWGASTDTQYF
d_call: -; clone_size: -; j_call: TRBJ1-5; v_call: TRBV2; cdr3_nt: TGTGCCAGCAGTGAAATGCAGCTCAGGGGCAATCAGCCCCAGCATTTT; cdr3_aa: CASSEMQLRGNQPQHF
d_call: TRBD1; clone_size: few; j_call: TRBJ2-7; v_call: TRBV29-1; cdr3_nt: TGCAGCGTCAGGACAGGGGGCTACGAGCAGTACTTC; cdr3_aa: CSVRTGGYEQYF
d_call: -; clone_size: -; j_call: TRBJ1-2; v_call: TRBV28; cdr3_nt: TGTGCCAGCAGACCTCCAGATAACTATGGCTACACCTTC; cdr3_aa: CASRPPDNYGYTF
d_call: TRBD2; clone_size: few; j_call: TRBJ2-5; v_call: TRBV2; cdr3_nt: TGTGCCAGCAGCATCCCCGATACCATACTAGCGGGAGGAGTCGAGACCCAGTACTTC; cdr3_aa: CASSIPDTILAGGVETQYF
d_call: TRBD1; clone_size: -; j_call: TRBJ2-7; v_call: TRBV7-9; cdr3_nt: TGTGCCAGCAGCCTCTGGACAGGGGGCGCCTACGAGCAGTACTTC; cdr3_aa: CASSLWTGGAYEQYF
d_call: -; clone_size: -; j_call: TRBJ2-4; v_call: TRBV11-2; cdr3_nt: TGTGCCAGCAGCTTAGGGTTAGCGGTGACCAAAAACATTCAGTACTTC; cdr3_aa: CASSLGLAVTKNIQYF